The clone carrying this TCR beta chain was seen more than once but under ten times. Its antigen is unidentified. Germline CDR1 reads DFQATT; CDR2 reads SNEGSKA (reference sequence). V lost 1 base and J lost 2, with 9 bases in between. CDR3 length: 13 amino acids. This sample was taken from a study of T cells in Graves' hyperthyroidism and ophthalmopathy. Study observations and caveats: Expanded thyroid clonotypes (above 0.001) were mostly also found in blood.

Researchers amplified the TCR beta CDR3 regions from RNA transcripts. Researchers ran a first-round RT-PCR on the TCR CDR3 using the HTBI primer set. Each CDR3 protein is one row after TCRdb ran MiXCR on the multiplex PCR reads. The sample carries 700,000 to 950,000 distinct CDR3 sequences, 35% recorded once. The study enrolled patients aged 18 to 65 with newly diagnosed hyperthyroidism of under 2 months' duration. Fresh peripheral blood, around 9.3 ml, was the source of the PBMCs. The sample taken for sequencing was blood. The chain carries TRBV20-1 and TRBJ2-7, with D possibly matching TRBD1 (6 bases). This receptor was obtained from a woman aged 40 to 50 with Graves' hyperthyroidism. CDR3 DNA sequence: TGCAGTGCTAGAGTGGACAGAACCTACGAGCAGTACTTC. Its translation: CSARVDRTYEQYF.